A single sample is the source of the 21 T cell receptor beta chains below, sequenced in a study of blood T cell repertoires in COVID-19 (dated by TCRdb to 2020 to 2021). The method behind the library was the immunoSEQ multiplex PCR assay. Imported from immuneACCESS, the table was reduced by TCRdb to in-frame sequences with V and J called. These copies leave out some clones; in studies compared against another copy, an unresolved V gene accounts for under half, and the cause of the remainder is not known. The sample table contains 200,000 to 300,000 clones; only one count was recorded for around 87% of them. In total, the top ten clones hold 2% to 2.5% of the sample. The source material was peripheral blood. The receptor source for this set is a woman aged 50 to 60 with acute or convalescent COVID-19.

The V gene is TRBV5-1, the J gene TRBJ2-7, with TRBD2 identical over 11 bases. Germline lookup yields CDR1 SGHRS and CDR2 YFSETQ. V shed 0 bases, J shed 5 bases, and the junction held 7 bases outside the gene matches. The length of the CDR3 is 16 residues. CDR3 DNA: TGCGCCAGCAGCTTGGCTACTAGCGGGAGTCCCCACGAGCAGTACTTC. This codes for CASSLATSGSPHEQYF. Variable domain in full (rest from reference TRBV5-1 and TRBJ2-7): KAGVTQTPRYLIKTRGQQVTLSCSPISGHRSVSWYQQTPGQGLQFLFEYFSETQRNKGNFPGRFSGRQFSNSRSEMNVSTLELGDSALYLCASSLATSGSPHEQYFGPGTRLTVT.

V and J are TRBV30 and TRBJ1-5; D uncertain. V lost 0 bases and J 4 bases, leaving 19 bases between the germline ends. Germline V CDR1 and CDR2: GTSNPN, SVGIG (reference sequence). This CDR3 spans 17 amino acids. The CDR3 protein is CAWSVRGAMALNQPQHF. CDR3 DNA sequence: TGTGCCTGGAGTGTACGGGGTGCGATGGCTCTTAATCAGCCCCAGCATTTT.

This clone was recorded only once. V and J are TRBV27 and TRBJ2-1; 10 bases align to TRBD1. Unmatched junction bases numbered 5, after V lost 3 bases and J lost 6 bases. The CDR3 is 15 amino acids. The germline CDR1 and CDR2 sequences are MNHEY and SMNVEV (reference sequence). The CDR3 is CASSFGTGAINEQFF. The DNA of the CDR3 is TGTGCCAGCAGTTTCGGGACAGGGGCTATCAATGAGCAGTTCTTC.

This clone was seen just once. This chain joins TRBV5-6 and TRBJ2-7; tentative D call: TRBD1 (6 bases). Per the germline V gene, CDR1 is SGHDT and CDR2 is YYEEEE. Trimming shortened V by 2 bases and J by 0 bases, and 12 bases separated the two germline ends. The CDR3 is made up of 15 amino acids. CDR3 in DNA: TGTGCCAGCAGCTTTGGGGGCAGAAGCTCCTACGAGCAGTACTTC. It codes for CASSFGGRSSYEQYF.

As to this clone: An end of the junction differs from the germline gene, which may be a read error. The J gene is TRBJ2-7, the V gene TRBV6-5; 7 nucleotides line up with TRBD1. The CDR3 spans 13 residues. From germline, CDR1 is MNHEY and CDR2 SVGAGI. Here the CDR3 reads CASSYSPDRILLF. The DNA of the CDR3 is TGTGCCAGCAGTTACTCGCCGGACAGGATCCTTCTCTTC.

The chain carries TRBV19 and TRBJ2-2, with unresolved D. The CDR3 runs to 14 residues. Trimming removed 6 bases at V and 2 bases at J, with 10 bases between. The V gene's germline CDR1 is LNHDA and CDR2 SQIVND (reference sequence). CDR3: CASRIADNTGELFF. The CDR3 bases are TGTGCCAGTAGAATCGCAGATAACACCGGGGAGCTGTTTTTT. The complete variable domain, with remaining parts taken from reference TRBV19 and TRBJ2-2, reads DGGITQSPKYLFRKEGQNVTLSCEQNLNHDAMYWYRQDPGQGLRLIYYSQIVNDFQKGDIAEGYSVSREKKESFPLTVTSAQKNPTAFYLCASRIADNTGELFFGEGSRLTVL.

The CDR3: CATNSGDEQFF. In DNA form, the CDR3 reads TGTGCCACGAACAGCGGGGATGAGCAGTTCTTC. V usage is TRBV10-3 and J usage is TRBJ2-1, with 7 bases identical to TRBD2. The V gene's germline CDR1 is ENHRY and CDR2 SYGVKD. The CDR3 sequence is 11 residues long. V dropped 10 bases and J dropped 8; count of bases not matched to a gene: 5.

There are a few counts of this clone. The rearrangement links TRBV25-1 to TRBJ1-2; the D gene is possibly TRBD1 (6 bases). CDR3 length: 13 residues. Trimming pared 5 bases from V and 7 bases from J, leaving 14 bases between. Germline CDR1 MGHDK, CDR2 SYGVNS. CDR3 sequence (DNA): TGTGCCAGCAGTCGACGGGGGGCAAGTGGCTACACCTTC. Translation: CASSRRGASGYTF.

The gene calls are TRBV28 and TRBJ2-5; TRBD2 might be the D (5 bases). V lost 7 bases to trimming and J lost 7 bases, with 13 bases between them. CDR1 MDHEN and CDR2 SYDVKM come from the germline V gene. This CDR3 region has 12 residues. CDR3 loop: CASKAGEGTQYF. The CDR3 DNA follows: TGTGCCAGCAAGGCCGGGGAAGGGACCCAGTACTTC.

This chain links TRBV19 with TRBJ2-7; 11 bases are shared with TRBD2. The CDR3 runs to 20 residues. V was clipped by 1 base and J by 1 base; unmatched bases: 15. The germline gives CDR1 LNHDA, CDR2 SQIVND (reference sequence). Here the CDR3 DNA reads TGTGCCAGTAGTATAGGTATCCCGGGACTAGCGGATAAAGCTTCCTACGAGCAGTACTTC. Amino acids: CASSIGIPGLADKASYEQYF.

A few counts support this clone. The chain joins TRBV7-2 to TRBJ1-6, with D maybe TRBD1 (6 bases). Germline loops: CDR1 SGHTA, CDR2 FQGNSA. This CDR3 has 14 residues. V was cut by 5 bases and J by 7 bases, with 12 bases left in between. Here the CDR3 reads CASSVQGRNSPLHF. The CDR3 region has the DNA TGTGCCAGCAGCGTACAGGGTCGGAATTCACCCCTCCACTTT.

V usage is TRBV10-3 and J usage is TRBJ1-2; TRBD1 aligns across 8 bases. Germline V gene data show CDR1 as ENHRY and CDR2 as SYGVKD. V lost 6 bases and J lost 2; bases outside the gene matches: 5. The CDR3 is 14 residues long. The CDR3 sequence is CAISQDRENYGYTF. DNA for the CDR3: TGTGCCATCAGCCAGGACAGGGAAAACTATGGCTACACCTTC.

The CDR3 loop reads CASKKDRVAYEQYF. In DNA, the CDR3 is TGTGCCAGCAAAAAGGACAGGGTAGCCTACGAGCAGTACTTC. The V gene is TRBV28, the J gene TRBJ2-7; TRBD1 matches at 8 bases. CDR1 and CDR2 (germline): MDHEN, SYDVKM. The CDR3 extends over 14 amino acids. Losses at the gene ends were 7 bases for V and 2 bases for J; bases not matched to a gene: 7.

This clone was seen just once. V is TRBV19 and J is TRBJ2-7, with D maybe TRBD2 (6 bases). Trimming cost V 0 bases and J 3 bases, with 9 bases left between them. Per the germline V gene, CDR1 is LNHDA and CDR2 is SQIVND (reference sequence). This CDR3 is built from 14 residues. This chain's CDR3 is CASSIDGGLYEQYF. CDR3 nucleotides: TGTGCCAGTAGTATAGATGGGGGACTCTACGAGCAGTACTTC.

The gene calls are TRBV27 and TRBJ1-2; possibly TRBD1 for D (6 bases). The germline CDR1 and CDR2 sequences are MNHEY and SMNVEV (reference sequence). The CDR3 is 13 amino acids. Trimming removed 4 bases from V and 8 bases from J, with 14 bases in between. CDR3 coding DNA: TGTGCCAGCAGTTACGTTGGGGGCAGGGGCTACACCTTC. Its translation: CASSYVGGRGYTF.

The V and J genes are TRBV6-2 or TRBV6-3 and TRBJ2-7; 11 bases are a match to TRBD2. Germline values: CDR1 MNHEY, CDR2 SVGEGT. V shed 5 bases and J 2 bases; nucleotides not matched to a gene: 5. This CDR3 is 15 amino acids long. CDR3 in amino acids: CASSAEGLAAYEQYF. As DNA, the CDR3 is TGTGCCAGCAGTGCGGAGGGACTAGCGGCCTACGAGCAGTACTTC.

The V gene is TRBV7-9, the J gene TRBJ2-3; D remains unclear. The CDR3 loop spans 12 amino acids. Trimming left V 6 bases short and J 2 bases short, with 6 bases between. Germline-derived CDR1 and CDR2 are SEHNR and FQNEAQ (reference sequence). The CDR3 DNA reads TGTGCCAGCAGTTCACACACAGATACGCAGTATTTT. It specifies CASSSHTDTQYF.

The genes are TRBV7-2 and TRBJ1-6, with 7 bases that match TRBD1. This CDR3 spans 16 amino acids. Germline lookup yields CDR1 SGHTA and CDR2 FQGNSA. J gave up 5 bases and V 5 bases, and 9 bases lay outside the gene matches. In DNA form, the CDR3 reads TGTGCCAGCAGCAGGAAGGGGACAGTAGATAATTCACCCCTCCACTTT. Translation gives CASSRKGTVDNSPLHF.

The rearrangement uses TRBV7-9 and TRBJ2-7; TRBD1 agrees at 11 bases. V lost 5 bases to trimming and J lost 0 bases; unmatched junction nucleotides: 15. The CDR3 is 19 amino acids. Germline V gene sequence: CDR1 SEHNR, CDR2 FQNEAQ (reference sequence). CDR3 bases: TGTGCCAGCAGCCCTGTGGACAGGGGGCTCAGCGGGGTCTCCTACGAGCAGTACTTC. This encodes CASSPVDRGLSGVSYEQYF.

The rearrangement joins TRBV5-1 to TRBJ2-7; TRBD1 is a possible D gene (5 bases). Germline V CDR1 and CDR2: SGHRS, YFSETQ. This CDR3 comprises 14 residues. V dropped 6 bases and J dropped 5 bases, with 18 bases sitting between them. CDR3 amino acids: CASKQEPLTDEQYF. The DNA for the CDR3 is TGCGCCAGCAAACAGGAACCCTTGACCGACGAGCAGTACTTC.

The chain joins TRBV2 to TRBJ2-3; 7 bases map to TRBD2. The CDR3 loop spans 15 amino acids. Germline V gene lookup returns CDR1 SNHLY and CDR2 FYNNEI. Trimming cost V 4 bases and J 6 bases; bases outside gene matches: 10. The CDR3 DNA is TGTGCCAGCAGTGTGGGGCGGGAGCCAGGGGATACGCAGTATTTT. This gives the protein CASSVGREPGDTQYF.